These 2 T cell receptor beta chains share one sample of origin, sequenced in a study of control samples from healthy donors and cancer patients. Data came from immunoSEQ multiplex PCR; TCRdb stores just in-frame clones and leaves some out. Seen here are some 67,000 clones, roughly nine tenths observed once, and the top ten hold 15% to 20%. Sequences were obtained from PBMCs. The receptor source for this set is a man aged 55 to 70 with lung cancer.

The chain combines TRBV5-1 with TRBJ2-6; no clear D gene. V gave up 6 bases and J gave up 4 bases, with 11 bases separating them. CDR1 and CDR2 (germline): SGHRS, YFSETQ. The CDR3 loop spans 14 amino acids. In DNA form, the CDR3 reads TGCGCCAGCACCTCCCTTTCGGGGGCCAACGTCCTGACTTTC. It specifies CASTSLSGANVLTF.

This sequence joins TRBV6-5 and TRBJ2-7; D tentatively fits TRBD1 or TRBD2 (5 bases each). V lost 6 bases and J 0 bases, leaving 12 bases between the germline ends. This CDR3 comprises 14 residues. Per the germline V gene, CDR1 is MNHEY and CDR2 is SVGAGI. The CDR3 DNA reads TGTGCCAGCAGGGGGACGGCCTCCTCCTACGAGCAGTACGTC. As protein: CASRGTASSYEQYV.